The present T cell receptor beta chain was sequenced within a study of T cells in tumors after PD-1 blockade. Study overall: Daily vismodegib 150 mg continued in a subset of anti-PD-1-treated patients.

Sequencing was performed with immunoSEQ multiplex PCR; in TCRdb, only in-frame clones are kept and a portion is missing. Among about 35,000 clones listed, around four fifths were seen once. This CDR3 spans 13 amino acids. V dropped 5 bases and J dropped 6 bases, with 10 bases sitting between them. The rearrangement links TRBV12-3 or TRBV12-4 to TRBJ2-2; D is uncertain. The clonotype originates from a human donor with basal cell carcinoma. This sample comprised PBMCs, obtained before anti-PD-1 treatment. The CDR3 coding sequence is TGTGCCAGCAGTCCTACAAGGCCCGGGGAGCTGTTTTTT. Encoded protein: CASSPTRPGELFF.